Included here is one TCR beta chain sequence, with context. A Seattle source enrolled patients during active infection and followed them longitudinally. Looked up from germline, CDR1 is WSHSY and CDR2 is SAAADI. Trimming removed 4 bases from V and 7 bases from J; junction bases left unmatched: 12. The CDR3 has 16 amino acids. Libraries were prepared by immunoSEQ multiplex PCR; TCRdb keeps only in-frame clonotypes and omits some of them. The sample lists over 95,000 clones, approximately 85% seen once, with roughly 5% in the top ten. The sample originates from a study of blood T cell repertoires in COVID-19. Across the study: From the United States, Italy and Spain came samples of acute and convalescent COVID-19. T cells, B-cell-depleted T cells, or PBMCs supplied cDNA or gDNA.

This TCR was sampled from a woman aged 60-75 years with COVID-19, enrolled during active disease. V is TRBV10-2 and J is TRBJ2-3, with 9 positions matching TRBD2. What was sequenced was peripheral blood. This CDR3 reads CASSVVLAGFSHTQYF. CDR3 DNA: TGCGCCAGCAGTGTCGTTCTAGCGGGGTTTTCCCATACGCAGTATTTT.